Each of the 31 T cell receptor beta chains below was sequenced from the same sample in a study of siplizumab effects on memory and regulatory T cells (dated by TCRdb to the late 2010s). The method behind the library was the immunoSEQ multiplex PCR assay. Not all clones reach the TCRdb copy of this immuneACCESS table, which keeps in-frame sequences only. Checked studies attribute under half of the gap to unresolved V genes and leave the rest unexplained. The sample includes tens of thousands of clones, with roughly 86% observed a single time. The ten largest clones capture over 1.5% of the sample. Material: Tregs sorted from blood. The receptors originated from a human donor in good health.

The genes are TRBV29-1 and TRBJ2-5; TRBD1 might be the D (6 bases). V lost 6 bases to trimming and J lost 14 bases, with 19 bases between them. The length of the CDR3 is 11 residues. Per the germline V gene, CDR1 is SQVTM and CDR2 is ANQGSEA. The chain's CDR3 is CSVQGVGPLYF. DNA for the CDR3: TGCAGCGTACAGGGTGTGGGCCCACTCTACTTC.

The chain combines TRBV2 with TRBJ1-6, with 7 bases identical to TRBD1. The germline V gene has CDR1 SNHLY and CDR2 FYNNEI. With V trimmed by 7 bases and J by 8 bases, 5 bases remained unmatched. This CDR3 is built from 13 residues. Written as DNA, the CDR3 is TGTGCCAGCATCGGGCAGGGGGATTCACCCCTCCACTTT. Residues: CASIGQGDSPLHF.

V is TRBV6-5 and J is TRBJ2-7; perhaps TRBD1 as D (6 bases). The V and J ends lost 7 bases and 1 base respectively, with 8 bases between them. Germline CDR1 reads MNHEY; CDR2 reads SVGAGI. This CDR3 comprises 12 residues. The CDR3 DNA is TGTGCCAGCAAGACAGGTTCCTACGAGCAGTACTTC. It is translated as CASKTGSYEQYF.

Concerning this clone itself: Being one base from a much bigger clone, this may be a read error. The V call is TRBV11-1, the J call TRBJ2-5, with TRBD2 matching 15 bases. The junction had 2 bases not matched to a gene; V was cut back by 5 bases and J by 1 base. In germline, CDR1 is SGHAT, CDR2 FQDESV (reference sequence). This CDR3 has 16 amino acids. CDR3 nucleotides: TGTGCCAGCAGCCAGGGACTAGCGGGGGGCCAAGAGACCCAGTACTTC. Translation gives CASSQGLAGGQETQYF.

The J gene is TRBJ1-2, the V gene TRBV18; weak D call: TRBD1 (5 bases). The CDR3 is made up of 20 amino acids. Germline lookup yields CDR1 KGHSH and CDR2 LQKENI. V was clipped by 0 bases and J by 1 base, with 24 bases between them. CDR3 sequence (DNA): TGTGCCAGCTCACCACCTAACTTACGCCTACGGGGCCTTCATAACTATGGCTACACCTTC. Translating it yields CASSPPNLRLRGLHNYGYTF. Together with reference TRBV18 and TRBJ1-2, the CDR3 gives the full variable domain: NAGVMQNPRHLVRRRGQEARLRCSPMKGHSHVYWYRQLPEEGLKFMVYLQKENIIDESGMPKERFSAEFPKEGPSILRIQQVVRGDSAAYFCASSPPNLRLRGLHNYGYTFGSGTRLTVV.

The rearrangement joins TRBV2 to TRBJ2-1; 14 positions match TRBD2. The CDR3 runs 16 residues. J was trimmed by 4 bases and V by 6 bases; bases with no gene match: 5. Germline lookup yields CDR1 SNHLY and CDR2 FYNNEI. CDR3 sequence (DNA): TGTGCCAGCAGCGGACTAGCGGGGGGCAAGTACAATGAGCAGTTCTTC. Protein sequence: CASSGLAGGKYNEQFF.

The chain employs TRBV7-6 and TRBJ1-4; maybe TRBD1 (6 bases). The CDR3 sequence is 14 residues long. Germline CDR1 SGHVS, CDR2 FNYEAQ. V lost 5 bases and J 4 bases, leaving 11 bases between the germline ends. The DNA of the CDR3 is TGTGCCAGCAGCCAGACAGGTTTTAATGAAAAACTGTTTTTT. This gives the protein CASSQTGFNEKLFF.

V is TRBV19 and J is TRBJ1-2; D gene unclear. V was trimmed by 5 bases and J by 0 bases, leaving 13 bases between them. CDR3 size: 15 residues. Looked up from germline, CDR1 is LNHDA and CDR2 is SQIVND (reference sequence). CDR3 nucleotides: TGTGCCAGTAGTCCCTACACAGCAACTAACTATGGCTACACCTTC. Translated: CASSPYTATNYGYTF.

Of note for this clone: Since a much larger clone is just one base distant, this may be a read error. Other nucleotide sequences in the sample specify the same CDR3. The V and J genes are TRBV2 and TRBJ2-7, with 8 bases aligning to TRBD1. In germline, CDR1 is SNHLY, CDR2 FYNNEI. The trim removed 11 bases at V and 3 bases at J, leaving 9 bases unmatched. This CDR3 contains 13 residues. In DNA, the CDR3 is TGTGCCGATAGACAGGGGCGGTTCTACGAGCAGTACTTC. This translates into CADRQGRFYEQYF.

This chain links TRBV6-1 with TRBJ1-2; a possible D gene is TRBD1 (5 bases). Trimming left V 2 bases short and J 4 bases short, with 14 bases between. Germline assignment: CDR1 MNHNS and CDR2 SASEGT. The CDR3 covers 15 residues. In DNA, the CDR3 is TGTGCCAGCAGTGAATTAAGGGGCGTCGGCTATGGCTACACCTTC. This translates into CASSELRGVGYGYTF.

The gene calls are TRBV7-2 and TRBJ2-5; D not resolved. V was cut by 1 base and J by 5 bases, with 17 bases left in between. There are 16 residues in the CDR3. The germline CDR1 and CDR2 sequences are SGHTA and FQGNSA. The CDR3 is CASSLVTLEMIETQYF. The CDR3 nucleotides are TGTGCCAGCAGCTTAGTCACACTGGAGATGATCGAGACCCAGTACTTC.

This rearrangement joins TRBV6-1 to TRBJ1-1; D unresolved. The CDR3 extends over 15 amino acids. The germline gives CDR1 MNHNS, CDR2 SASEGT. The V end lost 1 base, the J end lost 1 base, and 10 bases lay between the germline ends. CDR3 nucleotide sequence: TGTGCCAGCAGTGAAGAATGGGCTAGGAACACTGAAGCTTTCTTT. Translating it yields CASSEEWARNTEAFF.

This chain connects TRBV2 to TRBJ1-6; D is undetermined. V lost 7 bases and J 8 bases, leaving 9 bases between the germline ends. The CDR3 has 12 amino acids. CDR1 is SNHLY, CDR2 FYNNEI, per germline. For the CDR3, the DNA is TGTGCCAGCACCGGGGATGATTCACCCCTCCACTTT. This encodes CASTGDDSPLHF.

The chain uses TRBV7-2 and TRBJ2-3, with 8 bases fitting TRBD2. Trimming took 0 bases from V and 3 from J; bases not matched to a gene: 5. Germline CDR1 SGHTA, CDR2 FQGNSA. The CDR3 has 16 amino acids. This CDR3 reads CASSLAQAGGTDTQYF. As DNA, the CDR3 is TGTGCCAGCAGCTTAGCGCAGGCGGGGGGTACAGATACGCAGTATTTT.

This chain links TRBV29-1 with TRBJ1-1; D gene ambiguous. Germline V lookup: CDR1 SQVTM, CDR2 ANQGSEA. Trimming left V 4 bases short and J 0 bases short, with 9 bases between. This CDR3 spans 13 amino acids. The CDR3 region has the DNA TGCAGCGTTGCGGAGGACCTGAACACTGAAGCTTTCTTT. Its translation: CSVAEDLNTEAFF.

V and J are TRBV10-1 and TRBJ2-3, with 11 bases lining up with TRBD2. CDR1 and CDR2 from the germline V gene are WNHNN and SYGVQD (reference sequence). This CDR3 has 16 residues. The J segment lost 4 bases and the V segment lost 4 bases, leaving 7 bases of the junction unmatched. CDR3 loop: CASSALSGGAPDTQYF. For the CDR3, the DNA is TGCGCCAGCAGTGCCCTTAGCGGGGGGGCCCCAGATACGCAGTATTTT.

The chain combines TRBV6-5 with TRBJ1-4, with 7 bases matching TRBD1. The CDR3 loop spans 12 amino acids. Germline V CDR1 and CDR2: MNHEY, SVGAGI. V lost 2 bases and J lost 12; bases outside the gene matches: 3. The CDR3 loop is CASSYATGELFF. CDR3 sequence (DNA): TGTGCCAGCAGTTACGCAACAGGGGAACTGTTTTTT.

Details on this clone: A junction end diverges from the germline sequence, so it may reflect a read error. V and J are TRBV7-2 and TRBJ2-5; tentative D call: TRBD2 (6 bases). The CDR3 length is 11 residues. CDR1 is SGHTA and CDR2 is FQGNSA in the germline V gene. Here the CDR3 DNA reads TGTGCCAGCAGCCGCCGGGACTCCGTGCACTTC. This codes for CASSRRDSVHF.

This clone rates as medium-sized (0.01 to 0.1%). The chain has TRBV9 and TRBJ1-6; D remains unclear. The CDR3 spans 20 residues. Germline lookup yields CDR1 SGDLS and CDR2 YYNGEE. V was shortened by 4 bases and J by 1 base, with 24 bases between the two germline ends. The CDR3 is CASSTRTELPLLSYNSPLHF. DNA for the CDR3: TGTGCCAGCAGCACCCGGACGGAGCTCCCGCTCCTATCCTATAATTCACCCCTCCACTTT.

The chain carries TRBV9 and TRBJ1-5; TRBD1 agrees at 7 bases. V lost 3 bases and J lost 6; bases outside the gene matches: 6. The CDR3 is made up of 14 amino acids. Germline V CDR1 and CDR2: SGDLS, YYNGEE. CDR3 in DNA: TGTGCCAGCAGCGATGGAGGGGGCGGTCAGCCCCAGCATTTT. Protein sequence: CASSDGGGGQPQHF.

The V and J genes are TRBV7-2 and TRBJ2-2; possibly TRBD2 for D (6 bases). The V gene lost 1 base and the J gene lost 7 bases, with 7 bases spanning the gap. The CDR3 is made up of 13 amino acids. Germline assignment: CDR1 SGHTA and CDR2 FQGNSA. The CDR3 reads CASSLEGLGELFF. Written as DNA, the CDR3 is TGTGCCAGCAGCTTAGAGGGACTCGGGGAGCTGTTTTTT.

The V gene is TRBV18, the J gene TRBJ1-4, with TRBD1 matching over 12 bases. Germline-derived CDR1 and CDR2 are KGHSH and LQKENI. V lost 6 bases, J lost 1 base, and 6 bases stayed unmatched. The CDR3 is 17 residues long. The CDR3 protein is CASSPGQGAGTNEKLFF. CDR3 DNA sequence: TGTGCCAGCTCTCCGGGACAGGGGGCCGGAACTAATGAAAAACTGTTTTTT.

The chain carries TRBV11-3 and TRBJ2-5, with a weak D call TRBD1 (6 bases). CDR1 and CDR2 (germline): SGHNT, YENEEA. V lost 0 bases and J lost 6, with 8 bases in between. This CDR3 is built from 13 residues. Here the CDR3 DNA reads TGTGCCAGCAGCTTAGAACAGGGAAAGACCCAGTACTTC. Its translation is CASSLEQGKTQYF.

The chain has TRBV5-1 and TRBJ1-1; TRBD1 aligns across 10 bases. Germline CDR1 reads SGHRS; CDR2 reads YFSETQ. The CDR3 length is 15 residues. With 4 bases clipped from V and 3 bases from J, the junction kept 6 bases outside the gene matches. The CDR3 DNA follows: TGCGCCAGCAGCCCCCGCGGACAGGGGGACACTGAAGCTTTCTTT. Protein: CASSPRGQGDTEAFF.

This clone was observed a handful of times. This rearrangement joins TRBV7-9 to TRBJ2-1, with a tentative D call TRBD1 (6 bases). This CDR3 contains 15 residues. Trimming removed 2 bases from V and 8 bases from J, with 16 bases in between. In germline, CDR1 is SEHNR, CDR2 FQNEAQ (reference sequence). The CDR3, as DNA: TGTGCCAGCAGCTTAAGTAGGGGGTTGCCAGATGAGCAGTTCTTC. Translated: CASSLSRGLPDEQFF.

This chain connects TRBV6-5 to TRBJ1-6; perhaps TRBD1 as D (5 bases). This CDR3 spans 13 amino acids. Germline CDR1 is MNHEY and CDR2 is SVGAGI. The ends were cut back, 8 bases at V and 8 bases at J, with 13 bases in the middle. Here the CDR3 DNA reads TGTGCCAGCGGTCAGGGCAGCGATTCACCCCTCCACTTT. Its protein product is CASGQGSDSPLHF.

The gene calls are TRBV28 and TRBJ2-7, with TRBD2 matching over 8 bases. Germline V lookup: CDR1 MDHEN, CDR2 SYDVKM. The CDR3 runs to 14 residues. V was clipped by 6 bases and J by 4 bases; unmatched bases: 8. The CDR3 sequence: CASSYSGGRYEQYF. The CDR3 nucleotides read TGTGCCAGCAGCTACAGCGGGGGAAGATACGAGCAGTACTTC.

This clone was observed a handful of times. J is TRBJ2-3 and V is TRBV5-1; D uncertain. Trimming removed 4 bases from V and 5 bases from J, with 2 bases in between. From germline, CDR1 is SGHRS and CDR2 YFSETQ. This CDR3 region has 10 residues. CDR3 residues: CASSGDTQYF. Written as DNA, the CDR3 is TGCGCCAGCAGCGGAGATACGCAGTATTTT.

V usage is TRBV2 and J usage is TRBJ2-3, with no clear D. The CDR3 is 15 residues long. The V gene's germline CDR1 is SNHLY and CDR2 FYNNEI. The ends were cut back, 1 base at V and 0 bases at J, with 8 bases in the middle. DNA of the CDR3: TGTGCCAGCAGTGAAGGGGTGTTTAGCACAGATACGCAGTATTTT. Translation: CASSEGVFSTDTQYF.

This clone has only one observation. The rearrangement links TRBV6-5 to TRBJ1-1; D gene ambiguous. In germline, CDR1 is MNHEY, CDR2 SVGAGI. The CDR3 has 13 amino acids. Trimming took 3 bases from V and 5 from J, leaving 10 bases between them. The CDR3 here is CASSYLGRTEAFF. The CDR3 coding sequence is TGTGCCAGCAGTTATCTTGGGAGGACTGAAGCTTTCTTT.

The chain has TRBV6-6 and TRBJ1-3; D call uncertain. Germline CDR1 reads MNHNY; CDR2 reads SVGAGI (reference sequence). The CDR3 consists of 12 residues. The V end lost 5 bases, the J end lost 1 base, and 3 bases lay between the germline ends. DNA of the CDR3: TGTGCCAGCAGTGCTTCTGGAAACACCATATATTTT. Protein: CASSASGNTIYF.